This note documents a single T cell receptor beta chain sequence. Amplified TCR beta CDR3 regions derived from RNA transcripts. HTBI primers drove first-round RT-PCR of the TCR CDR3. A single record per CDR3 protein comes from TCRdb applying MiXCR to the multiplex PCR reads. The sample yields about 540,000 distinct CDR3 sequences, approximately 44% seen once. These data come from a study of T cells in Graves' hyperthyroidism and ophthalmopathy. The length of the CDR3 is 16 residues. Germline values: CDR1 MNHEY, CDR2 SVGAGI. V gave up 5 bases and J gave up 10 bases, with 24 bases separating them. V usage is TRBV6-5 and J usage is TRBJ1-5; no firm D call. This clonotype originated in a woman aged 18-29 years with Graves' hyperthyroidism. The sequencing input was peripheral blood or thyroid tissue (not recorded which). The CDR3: CASSPGTNSPLFPQHF. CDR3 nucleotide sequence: TGTGCCAGCAGTCCCGGAACCAATTCACCCCTCTTTCCCCAGCATTTT.